Here is one T cell receptor beta chain with its context. The CDR3 length is 11 residues. Germline CDR1 reads SNHLY; CDR2 reads FYNNEI. V dropped 8 bases and J dropped 6; count of bases not matched to a gene: 0. This entry is derived from a study of blood T cell repertoires in COVID-19. Across the study: Specimens from acute and convalescent COVID-19 originated in the United States, Italy and Spain.

Some clones are missing from TCRdb's copy, which holds only in-frame ones; the method was immunoSEQ multiplex PCR. The sample records 80,000 to 95,000 clones, under 90% being singletons. Sequences were obtained from peripheral blood. The TCR was taken from a woman in her sixties or seventies with acute or convalescent COVID-19. The J gene is TRBJ2-2, the V gene TRBV2, with TRBD2 matching over 7 bases. CDR3 coding DNA: TGTGCCAGCCTAGCGGCCGGGGAGCTGTTTTTT. Protein product: CASLAAGELFF.